The subject of this entry is one T cell receptor (beta chain). This clonotype was seen many times. It has no known antigen specificity. Base quality data are lacking; no much larger clone is found one base away. The sample originates from a study of regulatory T cells in long-lasting Graves disease (dated by TCRdb to the early 2020s). Notes on the research overall: Persistent Graves' disease was defined as antithyroid drug treatment for over 5 years with persistently positive TSH receptor autoantibodies. Persistent Graves' disease patients were compared with newly diagnosed Graves' disease patients by peripheral blood TCR sequencing and RNA sequencing. The study took place in China and was registered as a clinical trial. A total of roughly 33 samples were covered by TCR sequencing, comprising approximately 13 persistent and approximately 20 newly diagnosed Graves' disease patients. In the clinical cohort, patients with persistent Graves' disease had used antithyroid drugs for an average of around ten years. The paper's findings and limits, for the study overall: More public clonotypes were shared among persistent patients (roughly 3,000) than among newly diagnosed patients (roughly 1,000). Compared with newly diagnosed patients, patients with persistent Graves' disease had lower TCR Shannon entropy and fewer highly expanded clones, which suggests clonal expansion. Only peripheral blood was studied, because thyroid tissue, the primary lesion, was inaccessible. Persistent disease showed preferential use of TRBV28, TRBJ1-2 and TRBJ2-5, whereas newly diagnosed disease favored TRBV20-1 and TRBJ2-1. Only the TCR beta chain was sequenced and analyzed. The authors acknowledged the small sample size as a limitation that may reduce accuracy.

Libraries were constructed by multiplex PCR. Sequencing was carried out with an Illumina HiSeq 4000. iRepertoire HTBI primers and Arm-PCR amplification of CDR3 regions were used to construct TCR beta libraries. Before sequencing, the PCR products underwent gel purification. The paper's data handling went like this. Gene usage analysis of CDR3 amino acid clonotypes used the 62 TRBV and 14 to 15 TRBJ segments found across samples. COPE and FqMerger were used to merge the filtered high-quality paired reads into contigs. BLAST was used to align contigs to IMGT TRBV, TRBD and TRBJ reference genes, and CDR3 was defined according to IMGT. Clonotypes above 0.1% frequency were classified as highly expanded clones. Shannon entropy was used to measure repertoire diversity, and the Gini coefficient was used to measure V-J evenness. Clonotypes shared by more than one individual were considered public. TCRdb reprocessing: public reads trimmed at Q25 with fastp, clones called with MiXCR, in-frame beta chains kept. Each entry merges the rows of one CDR3 protein and shows their most common DNA and genes. The V and J calls shown here were made by TCRdb, not taken from the authors' results. This sample lists roughly 700,000 distinct CDR3 sequences; 25% to 35% were detected once. The ten largest make up roughly 41% of the sample.

The meaning of the sample's time point label: persistent/refractory GD, antithyroid drugs over 5 years with positive TRAb. RNA was extracted from PBMCs in TRIzol for both TCR sequencing and RNA sequencing. Graves' disease was diagnosed according to American Thyroid Association guidelines. The patients came from an endocrinology department in Xi'an, China. From each patient, 7.5 to 10 milliliters of peripheral blood was collected into an EDTA anticoagulant tube. Ficoll Paque Plus density gradient separation was used to isolate PBMCs, and no further T cell sorting was done. RNA quality was checked with an Agilent 2100 Bioanalyzer and agarose gel, and concentration with a NanoDrop 2000. CDR1 MNHEY and CDR2 SVGEGT were looked up in the germline V gene. Deletion took 5 bases off V and 4 bases off J, with a span of 23 bases between the germline ends. The CDR3 holds 17 amino acids from the cysteine to the phenylalanine. Only the CDR3 region is kept as DNA, spanning 51 bases read in frame from base 1.

Sequenced material: peripheral blood mononuclear cells (PBMCs), taken when the disease was refractory, from a patient treated with antithyroid drugs. Recombination linked TRBV6-2 or TRBV6-3 to TRBJ1-2, with no D gene named confidently. The sequence was collected from a female donor with Graves disease. The DNA reads as follows: TGTGCCAGCAGTGAAGTAGCCCGGGGTCCCGTTTTCTATGGCTACACCTTC. This gives the protein CASSEVARGPVFYGYTF.